The entry below gives a single T cell receptor (beta chain) sequence along with its context. The antigen is unknown. The data were obtained in a study of CD8 T cells in Susac syndrome. Notes on the study in general: By the study's own acknowledgment, its TCR sequencing and HLA analysis included relatively few individuals.

The CDR3 covers 13 residues. V was trimmed by 7 bases and J by 0 bases, leaving 9 bases between them. Germline lookup yields CDR1 SGHVS and CDR2 FNYEAQ. cDNA came from around 0.5 to 1 ug RNA primed by random hexamers. Amplification of TCR beta CDR3 by immunoSEQ multiplex PCR spanned 54 Vbeta and 13 Jbeta. One entry per CDR3 protein results from TCRdb running MiXCR on the immunoSEQ multiplex PCR reads. Of 69,000 or so distinct CDR3 sequences in the sample, 85% to 95% were seen once. Healthy donors formed controls matched for age and sex. TEMRA cells were enriched by FACS, while CD8+ and CD4+ T cells were obtained through a negative isolation that was performed magnetically.

This sequence originates from a human donor in good health. What was sequenced was CD8+ T cells from PBMCs. V is TRBV7-6 and J is TRBJ1-1; D gene uncertain. The CDR3 loop is CASKSEMNTEAFF. The CDR3 region has the DNA TGTGCCAGCAAGTCGGAGATGAACACTGAAGCTTTCTTT.